This T cell receptor beta chain originates from a study of T cell clusters in autoimmune cytopenias (dated by TCRdb to the late 2010s). About the study as a whole: TRB sequencing reached a median depth of 51,575 reads per sample and yielded a median of about 2,200 distinct TRB clonotypes per sample. Alongside healthy, CLL and autoimmune hepatitis controls, autoimmune cytopenia patients had their peripheral blood TRB and IGH repertoires sequenced at active disease and again during treatment follow-up. The study aimed to test whether autoimmune cytopenia patients carry a disease-specific immune repertoire signature usable as a blood-based biomarker. General study outcomes and caveats: Healthy donors had almost three times as many exclusive TRB clusters as active autoimmune hepatitis patients, a finding consistent with an autoimmunity-wide signature. The T cell clusters were only ever defined in silico, so experimental validation of their functional role was still needed. The cluster-lack signature was not observed for secondary cytopenia versus CLL, as the signature was apparently masked by the dominant lymphoma-associated repertoire. Shifts in the TRB repertoire, including less even repertoires in secondary cytopenia and CLL, were mostly a reflection of lymphoma bias and not of autoimmunity. The GLIPH analysis suggested a lack of physiological T cell clusters in primary autoimmune cytopenia patients, since some 50 clusters were exclusive to healthy donors whereas approximately 17 were exclusive to patients.

TRB rearrangements were amplified by multiplex PCR using a touch-down protocol with TRB-A and TRB-B primer pools mixed in one tube. Illumina adapters and sample indices were added to the amplicons through two consecutive PCR reactions performed with Phusion HS II polymerase. The amplicons were purified from gel with the NucleoSpin Gel and PCR Clean-up kit, after which the amplicons were quantified by Qubit and checked for quality on an Agilent 2100 Bioanalyzer. Sequencing of the libraries was done on an Illumina MiSeq with 600-cycle, single-indexed, paired-end runs. In the paper's pipeline: MiXCR version 2.1.12, together with the default MiXCR reference library, was used to align and assemble the TRB reads. Each unique CDR3 nucleotide sequence defined a clone, and only productive sequences with at least two reads were analysed. Repertoire diversity was assessed by alpha-parameterized diversity profiles (alpha 0 to 5), including Shannon (alpha 1) and Simpson (alpha 2) indices, computed with an R script. The tcR package was used to compute combinatorial TRB VJ usage, which was then compared between cohorts by principal component analysis with ade4. GLIPH clustering of TCRbeta CDR3s was carried out on cohort pairs matched by age and read depth, and cluster frequencies were compared by Wilcoxon test. Reads reprocessed by TCRdb are summarized as one entry per CDR3 protein sequence, and DNA is absent. These V and J calls originate from TCRdb's pipeline instead of the authors' own analysis. The table of this sample itemizes fewer than 15,000 distinct CDR3 sequences. Approximately 2.2% of the sample comes from the top ten.

The CDR3 has 13 amino acids, counting the end cysteine and phenylalanine. No DNA has been recorded. Comment on this clonotype: What antigen it recognizes has not been identified.

For each sample, TRB amplification used about 0.25 ug of peripheral blood genomic DNA, equal to roughly 38,000 genome equivalents. Sequencing was done on a sample of peripheral blood. The receptor was derived from a human donor with an autoimmune cytopenia or autoimmune hepatitis (not recorded which). This receptor chain uses TRBV12-3 or TRBV12-4 and TRBJ1-2; TCRdb's D gene call, TRBD1, goes unchecked for lack of DNA. This receptor has the CDR3 CASSLWDGTFYTF.